A single sample is the source of the 22 T cell receptor beta chains below, sequenced in a study of T cells in localized non-small cell lung cancer. Using immunoSEQ multiplex PCR, the repertoire was profiled, and TCRdb retains in-frame clones only, with some absent. The sample holds about 1,600 clones, roughly 20% seen once. Sequencing used normal lung tissue next to the tumor, obtained before any cancer treatment. Source of these receptors: a male donor aged 60 or older with stage III squamous cell lung carcinoma.

The V call is TRBV30, the J call TRBJ1-4; D unresolved. Per germline, CDR1 GTSNPN and CDR2 SVGIG (reference sequence). V was trimmed by 5 bases and J by 8 bases, leaving 12 bases between them. The CDR3 runs to 12 residues. Here the CDR3 DNA reads TGTGCCTGGGGGAGGGATGGCGAAAAACTGTTTTTT. Protein product: CAWGRDGEKLFF.

The chain recombines TRBV30 with TRBJ1-6; 7 nucleotides match TRBD1. CDR1 GTSNPN and CDR2 SVGIG come from the germline V gene (reference sequence). The CDR3 runs 16 residues. J was trimmed by 0 bases and V by 4 bases; bases with no gene match: 6. The CDR3 DNA reads TGTGCCTGGACCCCGGGACAGAGCTCCTATAATTCACCCCTCCACTTT. Translation: CAWTPGQSSYNSPLHF.

A few counts support this clone. The CDR3: CAISERGQGAETQYF. CDR3 nucleotides: TGTGCCATCAGTGAGCGAGGACAGGGGGCAGAGACCCAGTACTTC. The rearrangement links TRBV10-3 to TRBJ2-5, with TRBD1 matching over 11 bases. This CDR3 is built from 15 residues. The junction had 3 bases not matched to a gene; V was cut back by 2 bases and J by 4 bases. Germline CDR1 ENHRY, CDR2 SYGVKD.

This chain joins TRBV15 and TRBJ1-5; TRBD1 is a possible D gene (5 bases). V was shortened by 0 bases and J by 1 base, with 13 bases between the two germline ends. CDR3 length: 17 residues. The germline gives CDR1 LNHNV, CDR2 YYDKDF (reference sequence). The chain's CDR3 is CATSRDRGQGSNQPQHF. Here the CDR3 DNA reads TGTGCCACCAGCAGAGATAGGGGCCAGGGAAGCAATCAGCCCCAGCATTTT.

This clone ranks as medium-sized (0.01 to 0.1%). The chain is built from TRBV11-3 and TRBJ2-1; D possibly matches TRBD1 or TRBD2 (5 bases each). The CDR3 covers 16 residues. V lost 5 bases and J 3 bases, leaving 17 bases between the germline ends. Germline loops: CDR1 SGHNT, CDR2 YENEEA. The CDR3 DNA follows: TGTGCCAGCAGCCAAAGCGCCGGGGCCAGCTACAATGAGCAGTTCTTC. Its protein is CASSQSAGASYNEQFF.

This clone was observed a handful of times. One end of the junction is discordant with germline, which a read error may explain. V is TRBV6-8 and J is TRBJ2-1, with TRBD2 matching over 10 bases. CDR3 length: 17 residues. The V gene's germline CDR1 is MNHGY and CDR2 SAAAGT. The DNA of the CDR3 is TGTGCCATCAGTGGTAGCGGGGGGCAGAGCTCCTACAATGAGCAGTTCTTC. As protein: CAISGSGGQSSYNEQFF.

This clone showed up just a few times. The CDR3 is CASSQTVNTEAFF. The CDR3 DNA reads TGTGCCAGCTCCCAAACAGTGAACACTGAAGCTTTCTTT. J is TRBJ1-1 and V is TRBV18; D remains ambiguous. The CDR3 sequence is 13 residues long. The germline V gene encodes CDR1 KGHSH and CDR2 LQKENI. V lost 6 bases to trimming and J lost 0 bases, with 8 bases between them. The variable domain in full, completed from reference TRBV18 and TRBJ1-1, reads NAGVMQNPRHLVRRRGQEARLRCSPMKGHSHVYWYRQLPEEGLKFMVYLQKENIIDESGMPKERFSAEFPKEGPSILRIQQVVRGDSAAYFCASSQTVNTEAFFGQGTRLTVV.

This clone was counted between two and nine times. The V gene is TRBV6-8, the J gene TRBJ1-6, with TRBD1 matching over 11 bases. V trimming: 4 bases; J trimming: 5 bases; junction bases outside the gene matches: 10. Germline V gene data show CDR1 as MNHGY and CDR2 as SAAAGT. CDR3 length equals 18 residues. The CDR3 DNA reads as TGTGCCAGCAGTTTTTCCTACCGGGACAGGGGGGATAATTCACCCCTCCACTTT. This sequence encodes CASSFSYRDRGDNSPLHF.

The gene calls are TRBV5-1 and TRBJ2-5; D is perhaps TRBD2 (7 bases). Trimming took off 7 bases at V and 2 bases at J, with 15 bases between the two ends. The CDR3 covers 14 residues. Germline lookup yields CDR1 SGHRS and CDR2 YFSETQ. CDR3 amino acids: CASGGGGVQETQYF. The CDR3 nucleotides are TGCGCCAGCGGGGGCGGGGGTGTTCAAGAGACCCAGTACTTC.

This clone rates as large (0.1 to 1%). This sequence joins TRBV19 and TRBJ2-4, with TRBD1 as a possible D gene (6 bases). The CDR3 consists of 18 residues. CDR1 is LNHDA, CDR2 SQIVND, per germline (reference sequence). The ends were cut back, 6 bases at V and 3 bases at J, with 24 bases in the middle. The chain's CDR3 is CASSIPPPGDEGKNIQYF. The CDR3, as DNA: TGTGCCAGTAGCATTCCCCCTCCAGGGGATGAGGGCAAAAACATTCAGTACTTC.

Relative to its sample, this clone is medium-sized. V is TRBV11-3 and J is TRBJ2-5; 8 bases map to TRBD1. The CDR3 length is 16 residues. CDR1 is SGHNT, CDR2 YENEEA, per germline. V shed 3 bases and J 1 base; nucleotides not matched to a gene: 7. CDR3 region: CASSFDDRGPQETQYF. The CDR3, as DNA: TGTGCCAGCAGCTTCGACGACAGGGGCCCCCAAGAGACCCAGTACTTC.

In its sample, this clone was seen a few times. The J gene is TRBJ2-1, the V gene TRBV15, with D maybe TRBD2 (5 bases). Per the germline V gene, CDR1 is LNHNV and CDR2 is YYDKDF (reference sequence). The CDR3 totals 15 residues. Trimming removed 5 bases at V and 8 bases at J, with 19 bases between. The CDR3 here is CATSLRARRSDEQFF. The DNA for the CDR3 is TGTGCCACCAGCCTGAGGGCCCGGAGGAGCGATGAGCAGTTCTTC.

This clone has a handful of counts. The chain combines TRBV6-8 with TRBJ2-3; D perhaps matches TRBD2 (6 bases). The CDR3 contains 13 residues. Trimming cost V 7 bases and J 2 bases, with 10 bases left between them. CDR1 is MNHGY and CDR2 is SAAAGT in the germline V gene. The CDR3: CASMGGNTDTQYF. The CDR3 bases are TGTGCCAGCATGGGGGGAAACACAGATACGCAGTATTTT.

The rearrangement uses TRBV15 and TRBJ1-6, with D hard to call. The CDR3 covers 14 residues. The ends were cut back, 0 bases at V and 6 bases at J, with 6 bases in the middle. Germline-derived CDR1 and CDR2 are LNHNV and YYDKDF (reference sequence). The CDR3 loop reads CATSRDESNSPLHF. In DNA form, the CDR3 reads TGTGCCACCAGCAGAGATGAAAGTAATTCACCCCTCCACTTT.

The genes are TRBV29-1 and TRBJ1-2; 8 positions agree with TRBD1. Unmatched junction bases numbered 5, after V lost 0 bases and J lost 5 bases. The germline V gene has CDR1 SQVTM and CDR2 ANQGSEA. This CDR3 is 14 amino acids long. The CDR3 DNA reads TGCAGCGTTGAAGATCCGGACAGGGCATATGGCTACACCTTC. It specifies CSVEDPDRAYGYTF.

This chain connects TRBV6-8 to TRBJ1-4, with TRBD1 as a possible D gene (5 bases). The CDR3 runs 15 residues. Between the trimmed V and J ends, which lost 6 bases and 3 bases, there was a span of 14 bases. Germline CDR1 and CDR2: MNHGY and SAAAGT. This CDR3 reads CASSYSRQPNEKLFF. The CDR3 DNA follows: TGTGCCAGCAGCTACAGTAGACAGCCTAATGAAAAACTGTTTTTT.

The chain uses TRBV5-1 and TRBJ1-1; 9 positions agree with TRBD1. This CDR3 comprises 15 residues. After removal of 0 bases from V and 10 bases from J, the junction contained 10 bases not matched to a gene. CDR1 is SGHRS, CDR2 YFSETQ, per germline. CDR3 amino acids: CASSLEMGQGRRAFF. The CDR3 DNA sequence: TGCGCCAGCAGCTTGGAGATGGGACAGGGTCGTCGAGCTTTCTTT.

This clone was recorded a few times. The CDR3 loop is CASSWQAGSGELFF. DNA of the CDR3: TGTGCCAGCAGCTGGCAAGCGGGATCCGGGGAGCTGTTTTTT. V and J are TRBV11-3 and TRBJ2-2, with 7 bases lining up with TRBD2. Germline V gene lookup returns CDR1 SGHNT and CDR2 YENEEA. The ends lost 4 bases at V and 6 bases at J; junction bases unmatched: 5. The CDR3 has 14 residues.

This clone was seen more than once but under ten times. The rearrangement links TRBV11-3 to TRBJ2-1; D remains unclear. Germline CDR1 SGHNT, CDR2 YENEEA. The V end lost 5 bases, the J end lost 0 bases, and 11 bases lay between the germline ends. CDR3 size: 15 residues. CDR3 nucleotides: TGTGCCAGCAGCGTACAGCCTCGCTCCTACAATGAGCAGTTCTTC. Amino acids: CASSVQPRSYNEQFF.

The chain carries TRBV11-3 and TRBJ2-4; D unresolved. Germline CDR1 SGHNT, CDR2 YENEEA. V was pared by 3 bases and J by 0 bases, with 9 bases between. The CDR3 has 15 amino acids. DNA for the CDR3: TGTGCCAGCAGCTTCGAAAACCTAGCCAAAAACATTCAGTACTTC. Translating gives CASSFENLAKNIQYF. Drawing the rest from reference TRBV11-3 and TRBJ2-4, the complete variable domain is EAGVVQSPRYKIIEKKQPVAFWCNPISGHNTLYWYLQNLGQGPELLIRYENEEAVDDSQLPKDRFSAERLKGVDSTLKIQPAELGDSAVYLCASSFENLAKNIQYFGAGTRLSVL.

The genes are TRBV30 and TRBJ2-7; D possibly corresponds to TRBD2 (6 bases). Germline-derived CDR1 and CDR2 are GTSNPN and SVGIG (reference sequence). The CDR3 runs to 14 residues. V was clipped by 0 bases and J by 7 bases, with 16 bases between them. The CDR3: CAWSVPRGVGEQYF. The CDR3 DNA is TGTGCCTGGAGTGTACCGCGGGGAGTAGGAGAGCAGTACTTC. The whole variable domain, filled in from reference TRBV30 and TRBJ2-7, reads SQTIHQWPATLVQPVGSPLSLECTVEGTSNPNLYWYRQAAGRGLQLLFYSVGIGQISSEVPQNLSASRPQDRQFILSSKKLLLSDSGFYLCAWSVPRGVGEQYFGPGTRLTVT.

This clone was recorded a few times. The chain employs TRBV6-8 and TRBJ2-3, with 9 bases identical to TRBD1. The CDR3 extends over 15 amino acids. CDR1 MNHGY and CDR2 SAAAGT come from the germline V gene. After removal of 6 bases from V and 3 bases from J, the junction contained 7 bases not matched to a gene. This chain's CDR3 is CASSYRDRVTDTQYF. The CDR3 DNA follows: TGTGCCAGCAGCTACAGGGACAGGGTAACAGATACGCAGTATTTT.